The 18 T cell receptor beta chains given below trace back to one sample, sequenced in a study of circulating CD8 cells and anti-PD-1 response in melanoma. From live CD3+CD8+TCRalphabeta+ cells, four PD-1 and/or TIGIT subsets were sorted. The QIAseq Immune Repertoire TCR panel built the libraries from around 15 ng of total RNA. MiXCR, run by TCRdb on the reads, gives a single entry per CDR3 protein. The sample lists roughly 540 distinct CDR3 sequences, roughly 8.3% seen once, with approximately 43% in the top ten. The specimen was CD8+ T cells from PBMCs, collected at baseline or after one month of anti-PD-1 therapy (not recorded which). Receptors originate from a human donor with melanoma.

Judged by abundance, this clonotype is medium-sized. The rearrangement uses TRBV7-2 and TRBJ1-5, with 7 positions matching TRBD1. Losses at the gene ends were 1 base for V and 11 bases for J; bases not matched to a gene: 11. The CDR3 is made up of 15 amino acids. Germline V CDR1 and CDR2: SGHTA, FQGNSA. This chain's CDR3 is CASSLGRDSPLAQHF. CDR3 nucleotide sequence: TGTGCCAGCAGCTTAGGCCGGGACAGTCCTCTGGCCCAGCATTTT.

This chain links TRBV28 with TRBJ2-5, with 12 positions matching TRBD2. J gave up 4 bases and V 5 bases, and 8 bases lay outside the gene matches. Germline-derived CDR1 and CDR2 are MDHEN and SYDVKM. CDR3 length equals 16 residues. CDR3 coding DNA: TGTGCCAGCAGTCCGCGGACTAGCGGGATCCTAGAGACCCAGTACTTC. Translating it yields CASSPRTSGILETQYF.

The chain couples TRBV6-5 to TRBJ2-5; 7 bases are shared with TRBD1. Germline lookup yields CDR1 MNHEY and CDR2 SVGAGI. There are 15 residues in the CDR3. V lost 6 bases and J lost 2; bases outside the gene matches: 9. The CDR3 protein is CASRRAGTAQETQYF. In nucleotides, the CDR3 is TGTGCCAGCAGACGTGCCGGGACAGCTCAAGAGACCCAGTACTTC.

By share of the sample, this clonotype is medium-sized. The V call is TRBV5-5, the J call TRBJ2-2, with 11 bases matching TRBD2. Germline V gene data show CDR1 as SGHKS and CDR2 as YYEKEE (reference sequence). V dropped 4 bases and J dropped 5; count of bases not matched to a gene: 7. The CDR3 runs to 16 residues. CDR3 protein: CASSLRLAGRTGELFF. In DNA, the CDR3 is TGTGCCAGCAGCCTGCGACTAGCGGGAAGGACCGGGGAGCTGTTTTTT.

In this sample, this clonotype is medium-sized. The chain employs TRBV24-1 and TRBJ2-5, with 10 bases identical to TRBD1. Germline CDR1 and CDR2: KGHDR and SFDVKD. This CDR3 has 15 residues. V gave up 4 bases and J gave up 5 bases; unmatched junction bases: 6. In nucleotides, the CDR3 is TGTGCCACCAGTGAAGGACAGGGGGGCTCGGAGACCCAGTACTTC. Translated: CATSEGQGGSETQYF.

The chain combines TRBV20-1 with TRBJ2-3, with 8 bases aligning to TRBD1. The germline CDR1 and CDR2 sequences are DFQATT and SNEGSKA (reference sequence). The CDR3 is made up of 18 amino acids. With V trimmed by 0 bases and J by 0 bases, 11 bases remained unmatched. The DNA of the CDR3 is TGCAGTGCTAGAGATCGGGACAGGCCCCTAGCTAGCACAGATACGCAGTATTTT. It is translated as CSARDRDRPLASTDTQYF.

By share, this clonotype ranks as large (0.1 to 1%). This rearrangement joins TRBV9 to TRBJ2-3, with TRBD2 matching 10 bases. In germline, CDR1 is SGDLS, CDR2 YYNGEE. The CDR3 loop spans 16 amino acids. The V segment lost 0 bases and the J segment 5 bases; nucleotides outside the gene matches: 6. CDR3 sequence (DNA): TGTGCCAGCAGCGTAGACGCTAGCGGGGGCATAGATACGCAGTATTTT. Translation gives CASSVDASGGIDTQYF.

Judged by abundance, this clonotype is medium-sized. This rearrangement joins TRBV20-1 to TRBJ2-1; 14 bases are a match to TRBD2. The germline V gene has CDR1 DFQATT and CDR2 SNEGSKA (reference sequence). Germline trimming cut 1 base from V and 2 bases from J; bases unmatched to any gene: 4. CDR3 length: 17 amino acids. CDR3 region: CSARAGTSGSTYNEQFF. In DNA form, the CDR3 reads TGCAGTGCTAGAGCTGGGACTAGCGGGAGTACCTACAATGAGCAGTTCTTC.

In its sample, this clonotype ranks as hyperexpanded. J is TRBJ2-1 and V is TRBV29-1; 7 bases map to TRBD1. CDR1 SQVTM and CDR2 ANQGSEA come from the germline V gene. Trimming removed 2 bases from V and 0 bases from J; junction bases left unmatched: 4. The CDR3 extends over 15 amino acids. CDR3 sequence reads: CSVENQGVSYNEQFF. The CDR3 nucleotides read TGCAGCGTTGAAAATCAGGGGGTCTCCTACAATGAGCAGTTCTTC.

By sample share, this clonotype is large. The V gene is TRBV27, the J gene TRBJ2-7; D not certain. The V gene's germline CDR1 is MNHEY and CDR2 SMNVEV (reference sequence). Between the trimmed V and J ends, which lost 8 bases and 3 bases, there was a span of 11 bases. The CDR3 totals 12 residues. CDR3: CASGTQYYEQYF. The CDR3 region has the DNA TGTGCCAGCGGAACTCAGTACTACGAGCAGTACTTC.

This clonotype is termed medium-sized. The V and J genes are TRBV9 and TRBJ2-7, with a weak D call TRBD2 (6 bases). V dropped 4 bases and J dropped 5 bases, with 13 bases sitting between them. Germline V gene lookup returns CDR1 SGDLS and CDR2 YYNGEE. The length of the CDR3 is 13 residues. CDR3 in DNA: TGTGCCAGCAGCCTTCCGGGACTCAACGAGCAGTACTTC. Translating it yields CASSLPGLNEQYF.

By sample share, this clonotype is medium-sized. This chain connects TRBV27 to TRBJ1-2, with 7 bases that match TRBD1. CDR1 and CDR2 from the germline V gene are MNHEY and SMNVEV (reference sequence). The length of the CDR3 is 12 residues. Germline trimming cut 8 bases from V and 6 bases from J; bases unmatched to any gene: 6. The CDR3 sequence: CASRIGGNGYTF. DNA of the CDR3: TGTGCCAGCCGCATAGGGGGCAATGGCTACACCTTC.

This clonotype ranks as medium-sized. The genes are TRBV20-1 and TRBJ1-1; unclear D gene. The CDR3 has 15 amino acids. The V end was cut by 3 bases, the J end by 0 bases, with 14 bases between. The germline V gene has CDR1 DFQATT and CDR2 SNEGSKA (reference sequence). CDR3: CSARASPGLNTEAFF. CDR3 nucleotides: TGCAGTGCTAGGGCTTCCCCGGGCCTGAACACTGAAGCTTTCTTT.

This clonotype rates as medium-sized. The chain couples TRBV20-1 to TRBJ2-1, with 12 bases fitting TRBD2. This CDR3 has 17 residues. Germline V gene sequence: CDR1 DFQATT, CDR2 SNEGSKA (reference sequence). The junction had 3 bases not matched to a gene; V was cut back by 0 bases and J by 0 bases. This chain's CDR3 is CSAREPLAGGSYNEQFF. The DNA of the CDR3 is TGCAGTGCTAGAGAGCCACTAGCGGGAGGCTCCTACAATGAGCAGTTCTTC.

The chain combines TRBV2 with TRBJ2-7; D is undetermined. V was clipped by 6 bases and J by 7 bases, with 13 bases between them. This CDR3 is 12 amino acids long. Germline CDR1 and CDR2: SNHLY and FYNNEI. The CDR3 loop reads CASRERLLEQYF. In nucleotides, the CDR3 is TGTGCCAGCAGGGAACGGTTATTAGAGCAGTACTTC. Complete variable domain (other parts from reference TRBV2 and TRBJ2-7): EPEVTQTPSHQVTQMGQEVILRCVPISNHLYFYWYRQILGQKVEFLVSFYNNEISEKSEIFDDQFSVERPDGSNFTLKIRSTKLEDSAMYFCASRERLLEQYFGPGTRLTVT.

This clonotype is medium-sized by share. This could be a read error, since a much larger clone is one nucleotide away. The rearrangement joins TRBV20-1 to TRBJ2-4, with D possibly being TRBD1 (5 bases). There are 15 residues in the CDR3. V gave up 5 bases and J gave up 6 bases, with 20 bases separating them. Per germline, CDR1 DFQATT and CDR2 SNEGSKA (reference sequence). The CDR3 loop reads CSAPSLGEIVNIQYF. The DNA for the CDR3 is TGCAGTGCTCCCTCCCTAGGGGAAATAGTAAACATTCAGTACTTC.

By sample fraction, this clonotype is medium-sized. The rearrangement links TRBV28 to TRBJ1-5; D gene uncertain. The CDR3 contains 16 residues. Trimming took 2 bases from V and 8 from J, leaving 19 bases between them. The germline CDR1 and CDR2 sequences are MDHEN and SYDVKM. DNA for the CDR3: TGTGCCAGCAGTTTAAGGGCCATCTACCGGCTCGAGCCCCAGCATTTT. This translates into CASSLRAIYRLEPQHF.

As for this clonotype: A clone one base away is much larger, so this may be a read error. The chain couples TRBV5-8 to TRBJ1-1; possibly TRBD1 for D (5 bases). V lost 3 bases, J lost 3 bases, and 12 bases lay in between. CDR3 size: 14 residues. CDR1 SGHTS and CDR2 YDEGEE come from the germline V gene. The CDR3 sequence is CASSSRGEDTEAFF. CDR3 nucleotide sequence: TGTGCCAGCAGCTCGCGAGGGGAGGACACTGAAGCTTTCTTT.